Sequencing of this TCR beta chain was carried out in a study of Ad26.COV2.S vaccination and SARS-CoV-2 variants. Sequencing used immunoSEQ multiplex PCR; TCRdb keeps in-frame clones, though not all of them. The table lists some 300,000 clones, around 81% of them singletons. The treatment denotes: around 19 received Ad26.COV2.S at low or high dose, single or two shots; a few received placebo; per-sample allocation not given. Sample collection was performed on day 63 after the first vaccine or placebo injection. V lost 4 bases, J lost 7 bases, and 7 bases lay in between. The length of the CDR3 is 12 residues. Germline values: CDR1 LGHDT, CDR2 YNNKEL (reference sequence).

The genes are TRBV3-1 (or the pseudogene TRBV3-2) and TRBJ2-2, with TRBD1 as a possible D gene (6 bases). This sample comprised peripheral blood, obtained in a trial of Ad26.COV2.S vaccine versus placebo. The TCR sequence derives from a person aged 18 to 65 who received the Ad26.COV2.S COVID-19 vaccine or a placebo. For the CDR3, the DNA is TGTGCCAGCAGCCTAGGGGGCGGGGAGCTGTTTTTT. As protein: CASSLGGGELFF.